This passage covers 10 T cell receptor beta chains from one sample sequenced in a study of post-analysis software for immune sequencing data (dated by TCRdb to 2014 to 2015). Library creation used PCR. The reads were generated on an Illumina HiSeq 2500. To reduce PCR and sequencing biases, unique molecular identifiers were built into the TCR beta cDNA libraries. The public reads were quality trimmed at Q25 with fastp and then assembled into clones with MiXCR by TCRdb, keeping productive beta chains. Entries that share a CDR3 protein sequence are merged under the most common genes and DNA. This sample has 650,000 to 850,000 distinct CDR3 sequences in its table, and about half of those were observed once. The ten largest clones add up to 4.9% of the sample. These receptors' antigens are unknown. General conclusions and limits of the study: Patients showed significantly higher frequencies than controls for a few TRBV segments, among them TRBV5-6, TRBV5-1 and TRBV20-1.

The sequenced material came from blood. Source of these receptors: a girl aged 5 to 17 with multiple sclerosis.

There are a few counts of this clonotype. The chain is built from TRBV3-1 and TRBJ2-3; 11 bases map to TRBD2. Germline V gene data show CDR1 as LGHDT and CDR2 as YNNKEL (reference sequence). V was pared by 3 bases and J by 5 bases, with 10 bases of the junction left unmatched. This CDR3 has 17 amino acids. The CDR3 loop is CASSHGTSGPIGDTQYF. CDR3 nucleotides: TGTGCCAGCAGCCATGGGACTAGCGGACCTATAGGAGATACGCAGTATTTT.

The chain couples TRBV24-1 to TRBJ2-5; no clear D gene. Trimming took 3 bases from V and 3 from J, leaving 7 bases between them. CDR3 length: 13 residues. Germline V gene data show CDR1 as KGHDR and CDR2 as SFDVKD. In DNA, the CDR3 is TGTGCCACCAGTGATGGGTTTAAAGAGACCCAGTACTTC. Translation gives CATSDGFKETQYF.

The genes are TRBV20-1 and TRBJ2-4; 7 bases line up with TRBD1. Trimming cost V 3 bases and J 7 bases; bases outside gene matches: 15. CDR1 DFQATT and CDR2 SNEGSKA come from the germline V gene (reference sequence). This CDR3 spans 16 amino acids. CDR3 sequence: CSARTLTGTDLNIQYF. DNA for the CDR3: TGCAGTGCTAGGACACTAACCGGGACAGATTTGAACATTCAGTACTTC.

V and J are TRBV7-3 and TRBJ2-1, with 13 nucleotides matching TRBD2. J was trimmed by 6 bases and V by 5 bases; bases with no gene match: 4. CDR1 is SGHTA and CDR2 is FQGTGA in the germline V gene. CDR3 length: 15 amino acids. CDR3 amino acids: CASSQGTSGANEQFF. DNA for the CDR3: TGTGCCAGCAGCCAGGGGACTAGCGGGGCCAATGAGCAGTTCTTC.

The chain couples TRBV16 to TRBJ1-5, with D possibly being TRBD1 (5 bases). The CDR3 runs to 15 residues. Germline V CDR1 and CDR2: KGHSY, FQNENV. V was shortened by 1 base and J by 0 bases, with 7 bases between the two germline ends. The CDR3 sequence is CASSQWDASNQPQHF. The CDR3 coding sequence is TGTGCCAGCAGCCAATGGGACGCTAGCAATCAGCCCCAGCATTTT. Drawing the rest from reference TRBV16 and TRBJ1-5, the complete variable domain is GEEVAQTPKHLVRGEGQKAKLYCAPIKGHSYVFWYQQVLKNEFKFLISFQNENVFDETGMPKERFSAKCLPNSPCSLEIQATKLEDSAVYFCASSQWDASNQPQHFGDGTRLSIL.

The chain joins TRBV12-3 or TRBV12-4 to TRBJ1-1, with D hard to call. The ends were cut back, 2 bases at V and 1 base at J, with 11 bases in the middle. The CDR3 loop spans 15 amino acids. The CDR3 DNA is TGTGCCAGCAGTTTAACCCGGGCAGCGAACACTGAAGCTTTCTTT. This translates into CASSLTRAANTEAFF.

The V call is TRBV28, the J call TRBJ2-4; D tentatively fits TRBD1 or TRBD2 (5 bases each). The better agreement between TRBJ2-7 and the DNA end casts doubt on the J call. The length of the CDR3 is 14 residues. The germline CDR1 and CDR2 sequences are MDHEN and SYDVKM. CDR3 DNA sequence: TGTGCCAGCATTGGGGGAGTGGACACCTACGAGCAGTACTTC. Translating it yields CASIGGVDTYEQYF.

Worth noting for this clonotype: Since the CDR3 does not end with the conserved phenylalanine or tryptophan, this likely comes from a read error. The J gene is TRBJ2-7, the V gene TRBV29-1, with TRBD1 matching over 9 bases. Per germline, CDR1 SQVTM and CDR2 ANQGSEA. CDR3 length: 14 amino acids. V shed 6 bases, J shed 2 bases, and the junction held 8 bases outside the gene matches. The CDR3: CSVKTGTGPYEQYC. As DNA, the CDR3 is TGCAGCGTCAAAACCGGGACAGGGCCCTACGAGCAGTACTGC.

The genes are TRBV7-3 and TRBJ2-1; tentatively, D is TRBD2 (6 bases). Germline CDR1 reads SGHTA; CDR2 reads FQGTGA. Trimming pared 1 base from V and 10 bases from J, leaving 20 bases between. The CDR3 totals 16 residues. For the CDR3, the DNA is TGTGCCAGCAGCTTAATTTCCACTAGCTCTGCAAGGGAGCAGTTCTTC. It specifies CASSLISTSSAREQFF.

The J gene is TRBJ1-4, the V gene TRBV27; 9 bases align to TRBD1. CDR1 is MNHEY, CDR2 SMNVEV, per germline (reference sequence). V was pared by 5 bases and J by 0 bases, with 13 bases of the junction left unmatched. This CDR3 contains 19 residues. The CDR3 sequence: CASSPDGTGWKATNEKLFF. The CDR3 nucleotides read TGTGCCAGCAGTCCCGATGGGACAGGGTGGAAGGCAACTAATGAAAAACTGTTTTTT. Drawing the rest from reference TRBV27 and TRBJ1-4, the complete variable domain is EAQVTQNPRYLITVTGKKLTVTCSQNMNHEYMSWYRQDPGLGLRQIYYSMNVEVTDKGDVPEGYKVSRKEKRNFPLILESPSPNQTSLYFCASSPDGTGWKATNEKLFFGSGTQLSVL.